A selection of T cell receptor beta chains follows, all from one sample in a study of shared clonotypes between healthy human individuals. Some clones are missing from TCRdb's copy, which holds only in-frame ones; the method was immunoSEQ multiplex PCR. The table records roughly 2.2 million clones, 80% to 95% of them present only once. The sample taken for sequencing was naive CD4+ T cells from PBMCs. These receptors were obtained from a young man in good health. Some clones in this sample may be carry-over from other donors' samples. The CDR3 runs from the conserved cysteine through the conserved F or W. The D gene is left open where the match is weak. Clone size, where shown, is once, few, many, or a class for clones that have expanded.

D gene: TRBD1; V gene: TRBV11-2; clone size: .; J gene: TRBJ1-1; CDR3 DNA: TGTGCCAGCAGCACCACAGGGGAGGGCACTGAAGCTTTCTTT; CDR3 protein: CASSTTGEGTEAFF
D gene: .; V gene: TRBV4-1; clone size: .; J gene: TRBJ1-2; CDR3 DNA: TGCGCCAGCAGCCAAGCCCGGGCACTCCGCTATGGCTACACCTTC; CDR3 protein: CASSQARALRYGYTF
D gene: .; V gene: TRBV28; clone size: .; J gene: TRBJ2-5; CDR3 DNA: TGTGCCAGCAGTTTAAAAGTTGGGGTCCAAGAGACCCAGTACTTC; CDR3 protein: CASSLKVGVQETQYF
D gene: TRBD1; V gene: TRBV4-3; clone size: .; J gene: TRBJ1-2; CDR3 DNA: TGCGCCAGCAGCCAAGATCGAACAGGGGGCGCCTTTGGCTACACCTTC; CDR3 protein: CASSQDRTGGAFGYTF
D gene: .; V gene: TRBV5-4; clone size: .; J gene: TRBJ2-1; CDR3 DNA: TGTGCCAGCAGCTCAGGTACCGGGGCCTCCTACAATGAGCAGTTCTTC; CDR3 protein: CASSSGTGASYNEQFF
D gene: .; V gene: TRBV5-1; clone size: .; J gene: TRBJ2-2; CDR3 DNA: TGCGCCAGCAGCTTGGGAGATATACCCACCGGGGAGCTGTTTTTT; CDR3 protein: CASSLGDIPTGELFF
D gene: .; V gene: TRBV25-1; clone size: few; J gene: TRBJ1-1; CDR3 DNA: TGTGCCAGCAGCCTACGAGGCCAAGCTTTCTTT; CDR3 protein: CASSLRGQAFF
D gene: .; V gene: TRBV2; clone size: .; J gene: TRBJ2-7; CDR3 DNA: TGTGCCAGCAGTGCCTCCTCCTACGAGCAGTACTTC; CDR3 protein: CASSASSYEQYF
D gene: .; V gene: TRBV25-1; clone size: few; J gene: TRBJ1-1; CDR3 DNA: TGTGCCAGCAGTGAATACTGGGGGGCTGAAGCTTTCTTT; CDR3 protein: CASSEYWGAEAFF
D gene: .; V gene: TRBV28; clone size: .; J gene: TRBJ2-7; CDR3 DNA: TGTGCCAGCAGTTTAAGTCCGAGCGGAGGGCGAGGCGAGCAGTACTTC; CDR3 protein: CASSLSPSGGRGEQYF
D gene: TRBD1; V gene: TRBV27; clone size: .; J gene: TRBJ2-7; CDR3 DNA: TGTGCCAGCAGTGGAACCCCCGGGACAGGGCCCTACGAGCAGTACTTC; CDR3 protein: CASSGTPGTGPYEQYF
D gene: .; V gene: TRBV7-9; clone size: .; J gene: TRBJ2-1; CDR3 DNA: TGTGCCAGCAGCTTAGGGCGGGAAGGCTCCTACAATGAGCAGTTCTTC; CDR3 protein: CASSLGREGSYNEQFF
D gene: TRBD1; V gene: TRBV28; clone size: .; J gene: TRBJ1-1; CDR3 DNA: TGTGCCAGCAGTCCTAACAGGGGGAGGGTAGCTTTCTTT; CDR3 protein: CASSPNRGRVAFF
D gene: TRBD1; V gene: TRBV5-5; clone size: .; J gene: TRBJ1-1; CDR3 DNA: TGTGCCAGCACCCCCGTCCGGGACAGGGGGAACGGTTTCTTT; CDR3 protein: CASTPVRDRGNGFF
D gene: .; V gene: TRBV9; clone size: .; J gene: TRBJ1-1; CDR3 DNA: TGTGCCAGCAGCGAAAGCCCGAGCACTGAAGCTTTCTTT; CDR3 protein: CASSESPSTEAFF
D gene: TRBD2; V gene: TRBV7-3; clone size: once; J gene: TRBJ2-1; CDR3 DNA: TGTGCCAGCAGCCCCTCAGGGACTAGCTCCTACAATGAGCAGTTCTTC; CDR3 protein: CASSPSGTSSYNEQFF
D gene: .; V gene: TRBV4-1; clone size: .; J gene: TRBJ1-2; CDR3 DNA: TGCGCCAGCAGCCAAGGAGACTTTGGCGGCTACACCTTC; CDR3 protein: CASSQGDFGGYTF
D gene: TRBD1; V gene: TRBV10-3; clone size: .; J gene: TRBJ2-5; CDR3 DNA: TGTGCCATCAGTGAGTCTGACAGGGGAGAGACCCAGTACTTC; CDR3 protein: CAISESDRGETQYF
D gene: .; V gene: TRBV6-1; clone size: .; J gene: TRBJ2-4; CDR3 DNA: TGTGCCAGCAGTGAATCGAGTCTTCAGTACTTC; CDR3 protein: CASSESSLQYF
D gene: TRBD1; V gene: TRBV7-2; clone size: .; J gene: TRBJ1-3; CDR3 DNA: TGTGCCAGCAGCCCTGGGACAGGCCCAATCTCTGGAAACACCATATATTTT; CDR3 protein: CASSPGTGPISGNTIYF
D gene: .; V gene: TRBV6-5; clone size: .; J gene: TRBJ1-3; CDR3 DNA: TGTGCCAGCAGTTACTTAGGGGGAAACACCATATATTTT; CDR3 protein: CASSYLGGNTIYF
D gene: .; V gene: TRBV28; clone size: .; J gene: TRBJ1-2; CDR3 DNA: TGTGCCAGCAGTATCCCCGGGGTTGCTGGCTACACCTTC; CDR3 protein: CASSIPGVAGYTF
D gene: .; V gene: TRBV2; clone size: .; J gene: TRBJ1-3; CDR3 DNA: TGTGCCAGCTCTACCTCTGGAAACACCATATATTTT; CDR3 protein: CASSTSGNTIYF
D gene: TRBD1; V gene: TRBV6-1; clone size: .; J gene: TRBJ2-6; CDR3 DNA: TGTGCCAGCAGTGCGGACAGGCCCTCTGGGGCCAACGTCCTGACTTTC; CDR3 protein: CASSADRPSGANVLTF
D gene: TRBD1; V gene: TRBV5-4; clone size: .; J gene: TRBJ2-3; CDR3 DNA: TGTGCCAGCAGCTTGGGGCAGGGGGTTAGCACAGATACGCAGTATTTT; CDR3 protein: CASSLGQGVSTDTQYF
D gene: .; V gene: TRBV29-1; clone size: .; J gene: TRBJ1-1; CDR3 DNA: TGCAGCGTTGCTGTTGTTGGTGAAGCTTTCTTT; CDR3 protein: CSVAVVGEAFF
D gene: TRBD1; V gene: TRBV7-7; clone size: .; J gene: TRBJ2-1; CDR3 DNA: TGTGCCAGCAGTCCCGACAGGGAACGCGAGCAGTTCTTC; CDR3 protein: CASSPDREREQFF
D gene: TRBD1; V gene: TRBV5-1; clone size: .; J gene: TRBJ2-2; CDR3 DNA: TGCGCCAGCAGCTCAGGGGGCTGGAGCACCGGGGAGCTGTTTTTT; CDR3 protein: CASSSGGWSTGELFF
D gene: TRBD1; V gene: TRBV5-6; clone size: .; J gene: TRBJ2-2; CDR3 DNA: TGTGCCAGCAGCAGGACAGGGGAGAACACCGGGGAGCTGTTTTTT; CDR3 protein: CASSRTGENTGELFF
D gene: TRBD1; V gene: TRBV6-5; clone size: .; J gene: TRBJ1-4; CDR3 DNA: TGTGCCAGCAGGAACAGCCGGGACAGCGAAAAACTGTTTTTT; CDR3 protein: CASRNSRDSEKLFF
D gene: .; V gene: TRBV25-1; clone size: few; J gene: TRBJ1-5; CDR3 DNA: TGTGCCAGCAGTGACTGGGCAACCAATCAGCCCCAGCATTTT; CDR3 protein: CASSDWATNQPQHF
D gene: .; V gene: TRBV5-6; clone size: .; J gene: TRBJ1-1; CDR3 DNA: TGTGCCAGCAGACGGGGACAACGGGACACTGAAGCTTTCTTT; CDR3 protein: CASRRGQRDTEAFF
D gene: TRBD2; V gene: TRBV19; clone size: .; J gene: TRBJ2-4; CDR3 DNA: TGTGCCAGTAGTACTCACAGGGCGTGGGGGACTAGCGGGAGACTAGCCAAAAACATTCAGTACTTC; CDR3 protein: CASSTHRAWGTSGRLAKNIQYF
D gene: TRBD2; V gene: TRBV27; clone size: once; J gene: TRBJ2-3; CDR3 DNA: TGTGCCAGCAGTTTATTTGGGACTAGCGGGAGTTGGGGCACAGATACGCAGTATTTT; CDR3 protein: CASSLFGTSGSWGTDTQYF
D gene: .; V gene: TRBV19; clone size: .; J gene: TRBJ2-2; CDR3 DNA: TGTGCCAGTAGCCTGGGGGTACCCACGAACACCGGGGAGCTGTTTTTT; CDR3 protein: CASSLGVPTNTGELFF
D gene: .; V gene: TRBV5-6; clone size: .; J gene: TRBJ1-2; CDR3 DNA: TGTGCCAGCAGCTTGGGCGGGGAAATGGCTACAACCTTC; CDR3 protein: CASSLGGEMATTF
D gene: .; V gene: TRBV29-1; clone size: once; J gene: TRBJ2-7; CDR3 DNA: TGCAGCGTTGAGGTACAGGCGGGGAAGTACTTC; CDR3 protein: CSVEVQAGKYF
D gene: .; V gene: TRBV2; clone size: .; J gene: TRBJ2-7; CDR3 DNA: TGTGCCGGAAGCAGGGAGGGGGCGAGCTCCTACGAGCAGTACTTC; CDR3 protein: CAGSREGASSYEQYF
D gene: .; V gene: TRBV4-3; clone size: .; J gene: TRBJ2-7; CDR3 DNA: TGCGCCAGCAGCCAAGATATTGCCGGACTGACCTACGAGCAGTACTTC; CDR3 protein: CASSQDIAGLTYEQYF
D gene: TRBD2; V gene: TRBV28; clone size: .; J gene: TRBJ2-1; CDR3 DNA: TGTGCCAGCAGTTCGGGTGGGACTAGTAATGAGCAGTTCTTC; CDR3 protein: CASSSGGTSNEQFF